Below are 16 T cell receptor beta chains sequenced from a single sample in a study of early T cells in non-severe SARS-CoV-2 infection. TCRdb passed the 5' RACE reads through MiXCR, listing each CDR3 protein once. The sample records roughly 56,000 distinct CDR3 sequences, 8% to 10% being singletons. Input material: whole blood. These TCRs come from an adult who was a healthcare worker with PCR-confirmed SARS-CoV-2 infection or an uninfected control (not recorded which).

This clonotype was counted only a few times. The chain is built from TRBV7-8 and TRBJ2-7; D might be TRBD1 (6 bases). The CDR3 runs to 15 residues. Germline lookup yields CDR1 SGHVS and CDR2 FQNEAQ. V gave up 8 bases and J gave up 2 bases, with 19 bases separating them. CDR3 in amino acids: CASGPNRDTTYEQYF. The CDR3 DNA sequence: TGTGCCAGCGGGCCTAACCGGGACACAACCTACGAGCAGTACTTC.

This clonotype was recorded at least ten times. The gene calls are TRBV30 and TRBJ1-2, with 8 bases identical to TRBD1. J lost 2 bases, V lost 4 bases, and 6 bases had no gene match. Per germline, CDR1 GTSNPN and CDR2 SVGIG (reference sequence). CDR3 length: 14 amino acids. The CDR3: CAWNQGATNYGYTF. DNA of the CDR3: TGTGCCTGGAACCAGGGGGCAACGAACTATGGCTACACCTTC.

The sample holds many counts of this clonotype. The chain combines TRBV27 with TRBJ2-7, with 9 positions matching TRBD1. The germline CDR1 and CDR2 sequences are MNHEY and SMNVEV (reference sequence). The CDR3 totals 14 residues. V lost 2 bases and J lost 3; bases outside the gene matches: 2. The CDR3 here is CASSLGQGLYEQYF. In DNA form, the CDR3 reads TGTGCCAGCAGTTTAGGACAGGGGCTCTACGAGCAGTACTTC.

This clonotype was picked up a small number of times. This chain uses TRBV5-5 with TRBJ2-1; D is unresolved. The CDR3 sequence is 15 residues long. CDR1 is SGHKS, CDR2 YYEKEE, per germline (reference sequence). Trimming shortened V by 0 bases and J by 6 bases, and 13 bases separated the two germline ends. This chain's CDR3 is CASSLGPTGFNEQFF. The CDR3 DNA follows: TGTGCCAGCAGCTTGGGCCCTACCGGTTTCAATGAGCAGTTCTTC.

This clonotype showed up many times. The J gene is TRBJ2-7, the V gene TRBV18, with D possibly TRBD2 on 5 matching bases. Germline CDR1 KGHSH, CDR2 LQKENI. This CDR3 region has 13 residues. Deletions cut 2 bases from V and 6 bases from J, with 11 bases between. CDR3 sequence (DNA): TGTGCCAGCTCACCATTCCGGGAAGCCGAGCAGTACTTC. Protein product: CASSPFREAEQYF. Combining the CDR3 with reference TRBV18 and TRBJ2-7 gives the whole variable domain NAGVMQNPRHLVRRRGQEARLRCSPMKGHSHVYWYRQLPEEGLKFMVYLQKENIIDESGMPKERFSAEFPKEGPSILRIQQVVRGDSAAYFCASSPFREAEQYFGPGTRLTVT.

This clonotype was recorded at least ten times. The chain has TRBV7-9 and TRBJ2-7; TRBD1 agrees at 11 bases. Germline V gene sequence: CDR1 SEHNR, CDR2 FQNEAQ (reference sequence). Trimming removed 6 bases from V and 5 bases from J; junction bases left unmatched: 9. The CDR3 extends over 15 amino acids. The CDR3 coding sequence is TGTGCCAGCAGACGTGGACAGGGGGCAAAAGACGAGCAGTACTTC. Translating it yields CASRRGQGAKDEQYF.

The table lists this clonotype with many counts. The chain combines TRBV20-1 with TRBJ2-7, with D unclear. Trimming left V 3 bases short and J 4 bases short, with 7 bases between. The CDR3 has 11 amino acids. Germline-derived CDR1 and CDR2 are DFQATT and SNEGSKA (reference sequence). The CDR3 sequence: CSASREYEQYF. The CDR3 DNA reads TGCAGTGCTAGCCGCGAGTACGAGCAGTACTTC.

This chain joins TRBV3-1 and TRBJ2-3; 8 nucleotides match TRBD2. The CDR3 has 15 residues. The trim removed 0 bases at V and 6 bases at J, leaving 5 bases unmatched. Germline CDR1 is LGHDT and CDR2 is YNNKEL (reference sequence). CDR3 coding DNA: TGTGCCAGCAGCCAAGATTCAGCGGGGGTGGATACGCAGTATTTT. Its protein is CASSQDSAGVDTQYF.

V is TRBV29-1 and J is TRBJ1-2; TRBD1 is a possible D gene (5 bases). There are 12 residues in the CDR3. Between the trimmed V and J ends, which lost 2 bases and 3 bases, there was a span of 7 bases. Germline lookup yields CDR1 SQVTM and CDR2 ANQGSEA. CDR3 DNA sequence: TGCAGCGTTGAATGGACATACTATGGCTACACCTTC. Protein sequence: CSVEWTYYGYTF.

Only a few counts were recorded for this clonotype. The rearrangement joins TRBV28 to TRBJ2-3; TRBD1 matches at 11 bases. CDR3 size: 14 residues. Unmatched junction bases numbered 8, after V lost 11 bases and J lost 4 bases. Germline CDR1 MDHEN, CDR2 SYDVKM. This chain's CDR3 is CASGPGQGADTQYF. CDR3 coding DNA: TGTGCCTCCGGGCCGGGACAGGGGGCAGATACGCAGTATTTT.

This clonotype was picked up many times. The genes are TRBV2 and TRBJ1-3; 7 bases line up with TRBD1. This CDR3 is built from 16 residues. The ends lost 6 bases at V and 2 bases at J; junction bases unmatched: 10. Germline-derived CDR1 and CDR2 are SNHLY and FYNNEI. The CDR3 sequence: CASRGARGQTGNTIYF. The CDR3 bases are TGTGCCAGCAGAGGGGCCAGGGGACAGACTGGAAACACCATATATTTT.

The gene calls are TRBV5-4 and TRBJ2-3; TRBD2 aligns across 8 bases. The CDR3 consists of 15 residues. The germline gives CDR1 SGHNT, CDR2 YYREEE (reference sequence). The junction had 5 bases not matched to a gene; V was cut back by 1 base and J by 4 bases. The CDR3 region is CASSLSGRVADTQYF. CDR3 DNA sequence: TGTGCCAGCAGCTTGAGCGGGAGAGTGGCAGATACGCAGTATTTT.

This clonotype came up a few times. The CDR3 DNA follows: TGTGCCAGCAGCCAAGATTTCGGCAGGCCGAGAATAAAAGCTTTCTTT. Translating it yields CASSQDFGRPRIKAFF. The chain recombines TRBV4-2 with TRBJ1-1, with no clear D. V dropped 0 bases and J dropped 9 bases, with 20 bases sitting between them. Germline values: CDR1 LGHNA, CDR2 YNFKEQ. The length of the CDR3 is 16 residues.

V usage is TRBV11-2 and J usage is TRBJ2-3, with D possibly being TRBD2 (5 bases). Trimming removed 5 bases from V and 1 base from J, with 16 bases in between. The CDR3 loop spans 16 amino acids. Germline V gene data show CDR1 as SGHAT and CDR2 as FQNNGV. The chain's CDR3 is CASSIGVLARTDTQYF. CDR3 bases: TGTGCCAGCAGCATCGGGGTACTGGCCCGCACAGATACGCAGTATTTT.

A note on this clonotype: Just one base apart from a much larger clone, this may be a read error. The chain is built from TRBV6-8 and TRBJ2-5; D possibly corresponds to TRBD2 (6 bases). The germline V gene encodes CDR1 MNHGY and CDR2 SAAAGT. This CDR3 is 12 amino acids long. This CDR3 is CAGSGPGETQYF. The CDR3 DNA reads as TGTGCCGGCAGCGGGCCTGGGGAGACCCAGTACTTC.

This clonotype was recorded at least ten times. The chain employs TRBV5-1 and TRBJ2-5, with TRBD1 matching 8 bases. J lost 4 bases, V lost 0 bases, and 5 bases had no gene match. Germline-derived CDR1 and CDR2 are SGHRS and YFSETQ. CDR3 length: 15 residues. The CDR3 loop is CASSLAGGGIETQYF. CDR3 nucleotide sequence: TGCGCCAGCAGCTTGGCAGGGGGCGGAATAGAGACCCAGTACTTC.